The clone carrying this T cell receptor beta chain was recorded many times. Its specificity is not known. Axillary draining lymph nodes of breast cancer patients supplied the node samples. From germline, CDR1 is SEHNR and CDR2 FQNEAQ (reference sequence). The CDR3 runs 20 residues. Unmatched junction bases numbered 20, after V lost 5 bases and J lost 4 bases. In TCRdb, the multiplex PCR reads were re-called with MiXCR into one record per CDR3 protein. This sample has around 140,000 distinct CDR3 sequences; under 25% occur once, and the top ten carry about 2.4%. These data originate in a study of breast tumors, draining lymph nodes, adjacent tissues. Study-level findings and limits: Tumor T cell lymph node origin was a supported hypothesis, not proven. Compared with lymph nodes, tumors were less diverse; compared with nontumor tissue, more.

This sequence joins TRBV7-9 and TRBJ2-1, with 10 bases fitting TRBD2. The sequencing sample was made of axillary lymph node tissue. The sequence was obtained from a female donor with breast cancer. Some clones in this sample may be carry-over from other donors' samples. The CDR3 loop reads CASSLGQKKPGTSAYNEQFF. The CDR3 DNA sequence: TGTGCCAGCAGCCTGGGACAGAAAAAACCCGGGACTAGCGCTTACAATGAGCAGTTCTTC.